This T cell receptor (beta chain) was recorded in a study of blood T cell repertoires in COVID-19. Clinical histories supplied by participants themselves formed the basis of cohort assignment. Authors' analysis steps: Estimated nucleated cell counts came from reference gene primer amplification. Data came from immunoSEQ multiplex PCR; TCRdb stores just in-frame clones and leaves some out. The V and J calls and clone size come from that table; D and trimming were worked out from the DNA. The profile covers 60,000 or so clones, with 65% to 85% appearing a single time and roughly 50% taken by the ten largest. V shed 1 base and J shed 6 bases, with 12 bases lying between them. Germline CDR1 is GTSNPN and CDR2 is SVGIG (reference sequence). The CDR3 runs 14 residues.

Sequences were obtained from PBMCs or T cells enriched from blood (not recorded which). The chain uses TRBV30 and TRBJ1-4; D ambiguous. The TCR sequence derives from a woman aged 60 to 75 who had been exposed to COVID-19. CDR3 region: CAWSDGRGYEKLFF. The CDR3, as DNA: TGTGCCTGGAGTGACGGTCGGGGTTATGAAAAACTGTTTTTT.